This entry concerns a single TCR beta chain. These data belong to a study of shared clonotypes between healthy human individuals. The V segment lost 3 bases and the J segment 2 bases; nucleotides outside the gene matches: 22. CDR3 length: 21 residues. The germline CDR1 and CDR2 sequences are MDHEN and SYDVKM. Profiling relied on immunoSEQ multiplex PCR, and the TCRdb table lists in-frame clones only, not all of them. The sample has under 750,000 clones, around 77% seen once. The V call is TRBV28, the J call TRBJ2-3; 8 bases are shared with TRBD2. Sequenced sample: memory CD4+ T cells sorted from blood. Subset indicated: CD45RA-negative fraction. This receptor was identified in a woman in her 30s in good health. CDR3 sequence (DNA): TGTGCCAGCAGTTTCCCGGGACTAGGGTTATCGGAGCCCACGACCACAGATACGCAGTATTTT. This translates into CASSFPGLGLSEPTTTDTQYF.